The source of this T cell receptor beta chain is a study of T cell repertoires in cytomegalovirus infection. Study-wide background: Use of recently identified HLA-C-restricted and well-studied HLA-B-restricted CMV epitopes was part of the study.

Germline-derived CDR1 and CDR2 are LNHNV and YYDKDF (reference sequence). The CDR3 has 15 residues. V dropped 1 base and J dropped 5 bases, with 15 bases sitting between them. Note on this clonotype: What it binds is unknown.

MiXCR, run by TCRdb on the reads, gives a single entry per CDR3 protein. Found here are some 920,000 distinct CDR3 sequences, around 32% of them singletons; the top ten hold roughly 13%. The TCR sequence derives from a human donor in good health (CMV status not recorded). Some clones in this sample may be carry-over from other donors' samples. The chain joins TRBV15 to TRBJ2-7, with a tentative D call TRBD1 (6 bases). The sample here was cultured CD8+ T cells from PBMCs, taken from culture after CMV antigen stimulation. The chain's CDR3 is CATSRVEQGVNEQYF. For the CDR3, the DNA is TGTGCCACCAGCAGAGTCGAACAGGGTGTCAACGAGCAGTACTTC. Drawing the rest from reference TRBV15 and TRBJ2-7, the complete variable domain is DAMVIQNPRYQVTQFGKPVTLSCSQTLNHNVMYWYQQKSSQAPKLLFHYYDKDFNNEADTPDNFQSRRPNTSFCFLDIRSPGLGDTAMYLCATSRVEQGVNEQYFGPGTRLTVT.